This T cell receptor beta chain was sequenced during a study of T cells after yellow fever vaccination. Germline-derived CDR1 and CDR2 are LGHDT and YNNKEL (reference sequence). V lost 1 base to trimming and J lost 11 bases; unmatched junction nucleotides: 4. The CDR3 covers 12 residues. Each CDR3 protein gets one entry after TCRdb re-called the 5' RACE reads with MiXCR. The profile shows about 340,000 distinct CDR3 sequences, around 13% of them singletons. This clonotype was seen a few times. This sequence joins TRBV3-1 and TRBJ1-1, with TRBD1 matching 7 bases. The sample here was CD4+ T cells sorted from PBMCs, taken 15 days after the yellow fever booster vaccination. The receptor was isolated from a man between 18 and 35 years old who received the YFV17D yellow fever vaccine. CDR3 sequence reads: CASSQGTGLAFF. The CDR3, as DNA: TGTGCCAGCAGCCAAGGGACAGGACTGGCTTTCTTT.